This record looks at one TCR beta chain sequence and its context. Its cognate antigen is unknown. The length of the CDR3 is 16 residues. V dropped 1 base and J dropped 1; count of bases not matched to a gene: 5. Looked up from germline, CDR1 is SGHDT and CDR2 is YYEEEE. Use of 60 Vbeta and 13 Jbeta primers characterized the PCR. The repertoire was sequenced with immunoSEQ multiplex PCR; TCRdb's copy has only in-frame clones and lacks some. Altogether more than 150,000 clones are present, about 80% being singletons, with the ten largest covering about 1.5%. The record originates from a study of cytomegalovirus exposure and HLA in healthy donors. Study context: The early release's HLA-typed donors yielded some 85 million unique TCRs. Findings and caveats of the study: The authors confirmed in vitro that three CMV-associated chains were specific for CMV antigens. Altogether, around 160 TCR beta chains were recorded as cytomegalovirus-associated.

The chain is built from TRBV5-6 and TRBJ2-1, with 7 bases matching TRBD2. Sequenced material: PBMCs. The source of this sequence is a man between 18 and 29 years old in good health and CMV-seronegative. The DNA of the CDR3 is TGTGCCAGCAGCTTGTACGCTAGCGGATCCTACAATGAGCAGTTCTTC. Its translation is CASSLYASGSYNEQFF.